The following is a TCR beta chain sequence with its context. The record originates from a study of cytomegalovirus exposure and HLA in healthy donors. The CDR3 has 14 residues. J gave up 4 bases and V 2 bases, and 5 bases lay outside the gene matches. Germline V gene sequence: CDR1 MGHDK, CDR2 SYGVNS. 60 Vbeta and 13 Jbeta primers were used in PCR. Generated by immunoSEQ multiplex PCR, the TCRdb table keeps only in-frame clones and is missing some. The sample holds roughly 150,000 clones, over 70% seen once. This chain links TRBV25-1 with TRBJ2-7, with 7 bases identical to TRBD1. This sequence originates from a male donor in good health and CMV-seronegative. What was sequenced was PBMCs. CDR3 protein: CASSERAGGYEQYF. DNA of the CDR3: TGTGCCAGCAGTGAAAGAGCAGGGGGTTACGAGCAGTACTTC.